This record concerns one T cell receptor beta chain sequence. Its antigen is currently not known. It has no much larger one-base neighbor in the sample; base qualities were not kept. This sample is part of a study of molecular identifiers for immune sequencing clone quantification listed by TCRdb under 2018. About the study as a whole: In a replicate experiment, RNA from around 20,000 or 100,000 naive CD8 T cells was split into five aliquots, four of which were sequenced. This methods study benchmarked molecular-identifier clustering-based TCR repertoire sequencing (MIDCIRS) and TCR RNA copy counting, using CD8 T cells to do so.

Inclusive of the bounding cysteine and phenylalanine, the CDR3 is 14 residues long. Solely the CDR3 DNA is kept, with 42 bases framed from the first base. The germline V gene specifies MNHEY as CDR1 and SVGAGI as CDR2. Trimming at the junction amounts to 4 bases on V and 4 bases on J, and the germline ends lie 13 bases apart. Findings and caveats that apply to the study as a whole: When barcode sub-clustering was left out, chimeric consensus sequences inflated TCR diversity, with chimeras reaching as high as 47%. The naive libraries included spiked-in Jurkat TCR RNA (10 copies' worth), and this Jurkat TCR RNA is not part of the donor repertoire. Clones above 20 RNA copies held over 99% of molecules in CMV-specific effector cells but under 1% in naive cells. The sizes of highly expanded clones could end up underestimated when identical TCR molecules share a barcode. Even against a background of some 1 million naive CD8 T cells, spiked-in Jurkat TCR RNA amounting to a single cell's worth was reported to be detectable. Modeling indicated roughly 3.2 TCR RNA copies recovered per cell, compared with 9.5 to 10 by digital PCR, which implies a capture efficiency of 25% to 35%.

Libraries of naive CD8 T cells were built from around 20,000 to 1,000,000 sorted cells, with 10%, 30% or 50% of the purified RNA used. Naive CD8 T cells, defined as CD8+CD4-CCR7+CD45RA+, were FACS-sorted into RLT Plus buffer on a BD FACSAria II. Detection sensitivity was tested by spiking Jurkat RNA equal to around 11 TCR copies' worth into samples containing roughly 19,000-1,000,000 naive CD8 T cells. Enrichment of CD8 T cells was done with RosetteSep CD8+ T Cell Enrichment Cocktail plus Ficoll-Paque, and ACK red cell lysis came afterward. Library generation was performed with PCR. Instrument used: Illumina HiSeq 4000. Bulk TCR libraries were prepared as previously described, using TCR primers listed in Table S5. Total RNA was purified with the Qiagen AllPrep DNA/RNA kit. Before any analysis, reads coming from multiple sequencing runs of the same library were combined into one pool. Under the source paper's analysis protocol: Only reads with exact TCR constant sequence were kept, trimmed to 150 nt, and grouped by their 12-nt molecular barcodes. Reads in each barcode group were sub-clustered using a 15% Levenshtein threshold, and a quality-weighted consensus sequence was built for each RNA molecule. Non-functional sequences were excluded, and lower-count sequences lying one edit away from another sequence were also excluded. Based on a fit of two negative binomial distributions, barcode sub-clusters having less than 20% of the maximum read count were discarded. TCRdb handled the public reads itself, with Q25 trimming in fastp and clone calling in MiXCR, and kept productive beta chains. When rows share a CDR3 protein, they turn into one entry using the most common DNA and genes. The V and J calls reflect TCRdb's pipeline rather than the authors' work. The sample has 490,000 or so distinct CDR3 sequences on record, 20% to 25% of them singletons. The ten most abundant clones make up around 0.84% of the sample.

The chain employs TRBV6-5 and TRBJ1-1, with a weak D call of TRBD1 (6 bases match). The sequencing sample was made of naive CD8+ T cells from blood, with Jurkat cell RNA spiked in. The cell subset or site label, as the study defines it: FACS-sorted CD8+CD4-CCR7+CD45RA+ naive T cells. This clonotype originated in a human donor in good health. Some libraries in this study had Jurkat cell RNA spiked in. The sequenced DNA is TGTGCCAGCAGTTCCAGGGGAGGTATCACTGAAGCTTTCTTT. Translated, this is CASSSRGGITEAFF.